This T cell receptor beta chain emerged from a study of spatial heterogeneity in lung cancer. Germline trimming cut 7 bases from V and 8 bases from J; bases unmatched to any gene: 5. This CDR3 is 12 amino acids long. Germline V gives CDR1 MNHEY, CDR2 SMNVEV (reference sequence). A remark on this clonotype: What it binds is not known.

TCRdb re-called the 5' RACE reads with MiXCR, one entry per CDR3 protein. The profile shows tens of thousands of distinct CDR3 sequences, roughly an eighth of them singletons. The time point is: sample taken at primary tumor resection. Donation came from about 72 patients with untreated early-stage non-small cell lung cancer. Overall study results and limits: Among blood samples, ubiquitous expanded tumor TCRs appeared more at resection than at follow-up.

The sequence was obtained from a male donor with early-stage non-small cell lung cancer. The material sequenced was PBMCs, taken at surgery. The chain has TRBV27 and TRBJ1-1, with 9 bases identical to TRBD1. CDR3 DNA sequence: TGTGCCAGCAAGGGACAGGGAGTCGAAGCTTTCTTT. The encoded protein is CASKGQGVEAFF.